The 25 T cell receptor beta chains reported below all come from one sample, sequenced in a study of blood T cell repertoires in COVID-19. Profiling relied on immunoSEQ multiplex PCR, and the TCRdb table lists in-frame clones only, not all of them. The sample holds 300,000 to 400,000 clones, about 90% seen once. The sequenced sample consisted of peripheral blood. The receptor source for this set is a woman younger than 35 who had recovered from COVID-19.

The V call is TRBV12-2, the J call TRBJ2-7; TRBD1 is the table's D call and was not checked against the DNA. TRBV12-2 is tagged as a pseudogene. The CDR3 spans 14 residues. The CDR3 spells CASRPRQQAYEQYV. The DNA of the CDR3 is TGTGCAAGTCGCCCGCGACAGCAAGCCTACGAGCAGTACGTC.

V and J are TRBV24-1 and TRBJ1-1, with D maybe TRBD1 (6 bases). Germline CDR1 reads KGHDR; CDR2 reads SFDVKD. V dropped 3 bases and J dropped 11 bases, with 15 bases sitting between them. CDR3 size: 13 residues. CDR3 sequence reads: CATSDALDRTAFF. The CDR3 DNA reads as TGTGCCACCAGTGATGCGTTAGACAGGACGGCTTTCTTT.

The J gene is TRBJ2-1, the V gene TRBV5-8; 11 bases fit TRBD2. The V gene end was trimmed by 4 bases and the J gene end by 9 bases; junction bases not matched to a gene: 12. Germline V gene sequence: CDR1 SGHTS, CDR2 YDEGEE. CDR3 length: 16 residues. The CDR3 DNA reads TGTGCCAGCAGCCCCGCTACTAGCGGGAGTGCTGGTGAGCAGTTCTTC. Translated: CASSPATSGSAGEQFF.

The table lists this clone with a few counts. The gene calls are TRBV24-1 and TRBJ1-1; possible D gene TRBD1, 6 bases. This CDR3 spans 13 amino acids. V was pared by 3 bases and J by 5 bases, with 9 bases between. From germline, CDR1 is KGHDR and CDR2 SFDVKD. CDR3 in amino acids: CATSDTGYTEAFF. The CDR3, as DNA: TGTGCCACCAGTGATACAGGGTATACTGAAGCTTTCTTT.

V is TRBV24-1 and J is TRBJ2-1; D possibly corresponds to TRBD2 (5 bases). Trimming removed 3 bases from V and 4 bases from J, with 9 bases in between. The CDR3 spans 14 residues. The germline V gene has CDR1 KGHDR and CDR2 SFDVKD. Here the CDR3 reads CATSDGREYNEQFF. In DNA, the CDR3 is TGTGCCACCAGTGATGGACGGGAATACAATGAGCAGTTCTTC.

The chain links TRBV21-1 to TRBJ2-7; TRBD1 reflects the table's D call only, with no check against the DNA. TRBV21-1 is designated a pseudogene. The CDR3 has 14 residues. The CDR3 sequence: CASSTRTGGREQYV. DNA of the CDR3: TGTGCCAGCAGCACAAGGACAGGGGGGCGGGAGCAGTACGTC.

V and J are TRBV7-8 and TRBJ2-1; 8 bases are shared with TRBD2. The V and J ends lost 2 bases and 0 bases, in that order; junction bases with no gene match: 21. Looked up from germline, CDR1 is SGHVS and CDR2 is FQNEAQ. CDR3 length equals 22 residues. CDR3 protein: CASSLPRRTSPLGRRSYNEQFF. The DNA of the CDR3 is TGTGCCAGCAGCTTACCGCGAAGGACTAGCCCTCTGGGCCGACGCTCCTACAATGAGCAGTTCTTC.

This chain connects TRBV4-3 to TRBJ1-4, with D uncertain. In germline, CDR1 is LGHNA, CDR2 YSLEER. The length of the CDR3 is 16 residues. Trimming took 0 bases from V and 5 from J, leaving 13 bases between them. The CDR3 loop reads CASSQEYGFGNEKLFF. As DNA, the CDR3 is TGCGCCAGCAGCCAAGAATATGGGTTCGGGAATGAAAAACTGTTTTTT.

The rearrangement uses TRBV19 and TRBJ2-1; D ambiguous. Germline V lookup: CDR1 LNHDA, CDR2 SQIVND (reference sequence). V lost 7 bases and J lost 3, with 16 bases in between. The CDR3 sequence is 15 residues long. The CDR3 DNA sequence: TGTGCCAGTACCCAAACAGAGTACCACTACAATGAGCAGTTCTTC. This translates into CASTQTEYHYNEQFF.

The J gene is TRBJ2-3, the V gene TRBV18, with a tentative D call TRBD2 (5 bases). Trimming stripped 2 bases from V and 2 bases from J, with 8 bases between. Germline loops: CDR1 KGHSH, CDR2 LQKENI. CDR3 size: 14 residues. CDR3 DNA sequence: TGTGCCAGCTCACCAATGGGAGTCACAGATACGCAGTATTTT. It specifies CASSPMGVTDTQYF.

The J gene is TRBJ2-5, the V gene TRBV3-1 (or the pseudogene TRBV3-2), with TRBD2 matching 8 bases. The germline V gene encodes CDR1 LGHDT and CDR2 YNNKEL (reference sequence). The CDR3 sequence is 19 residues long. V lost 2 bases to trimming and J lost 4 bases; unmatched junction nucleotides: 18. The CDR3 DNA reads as TGTGCCAGCAGCCAAAGATCCCCGTATTGGGCGGGAGGTGGAGAGACCCAGTACTTC. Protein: CASSQRSPYWAGGGETQYF.

This chain's CDR3 is CASSSLSLAGSQETQYF. As DNA, the CDR3 is TGTGCCAGCAGTTCCCTCTCTCTAGCGGGCAGCCAAGAGACCCAGTACTTC. The chain is built from TRBV27 and TRBJ2-5, with 8 positions matching TRBD2. The CDR3 has 17 residues. J was trimmed by 1 base and V by 4 bases; bases with no gene match: 11. The germline V gene encodes CDR1 MNHEY and CDR2 SMNVEV (reference sequence).

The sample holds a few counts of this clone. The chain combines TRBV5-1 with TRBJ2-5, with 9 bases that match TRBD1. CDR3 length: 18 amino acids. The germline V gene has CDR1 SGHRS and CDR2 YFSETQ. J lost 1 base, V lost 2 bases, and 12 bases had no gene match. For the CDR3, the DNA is TGCGCCAGCAGCTTATGGGGACAGGGAGAAACGACCCAAGAGACCCAGTACTTC. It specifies CASSLWGQGETTQETQYF.

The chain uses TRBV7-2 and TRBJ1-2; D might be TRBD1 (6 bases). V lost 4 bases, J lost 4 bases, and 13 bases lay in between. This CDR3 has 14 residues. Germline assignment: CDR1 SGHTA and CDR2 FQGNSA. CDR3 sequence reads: CASSSRTGPYGYTF. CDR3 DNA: TGTGCCAGCAGCTCCAGAACAGGGCCCTATGGCTACACCTTC. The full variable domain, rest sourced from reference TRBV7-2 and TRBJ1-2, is GAGVSQSPSNKVTEKGKDVELRCDPISGHTALYWYRQSLGQGLEFLIYFQGNSAPDKSGLPSDRFSAERTGGSVSTLTIQRTQQEDSAVYLCASSSRTGPYGYTFGSGTRLTVV.

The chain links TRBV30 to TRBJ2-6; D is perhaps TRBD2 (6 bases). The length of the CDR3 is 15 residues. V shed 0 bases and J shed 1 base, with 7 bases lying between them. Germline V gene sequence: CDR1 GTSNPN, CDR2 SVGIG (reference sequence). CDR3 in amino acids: CAWSVRGSGANVLTF. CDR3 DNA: TGTGCCTGGAGTGTCCGGGGGTCTGGGGCCAACGTCCTGACTTTC.

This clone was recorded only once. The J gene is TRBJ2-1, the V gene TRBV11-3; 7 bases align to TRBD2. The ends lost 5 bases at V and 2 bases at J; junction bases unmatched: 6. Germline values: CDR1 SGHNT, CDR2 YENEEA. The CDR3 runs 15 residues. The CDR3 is CASSTLAGPYNEQFF. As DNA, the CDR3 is TGTGCCAGCAGCACCTTAGCGGGCCCCTACAATGAGCAGTTCTTC. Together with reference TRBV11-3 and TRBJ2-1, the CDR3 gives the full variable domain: EAGVVQSPRYKIIEKKQPVAFWCNPISGHNTLYWYLQNLGQGPELLIRYENEEAVDDSQLPKDRFSAERLKGVDSTLKIQPAELGDSAVYLCASSTLAGPYNEQFFGPGTRLTVL.

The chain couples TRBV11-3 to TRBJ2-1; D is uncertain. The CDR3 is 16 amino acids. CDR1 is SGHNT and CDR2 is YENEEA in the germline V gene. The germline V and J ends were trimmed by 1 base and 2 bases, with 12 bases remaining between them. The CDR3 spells CASSLGPRSPYNEQFF. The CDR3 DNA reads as TGTGCCAGCAGCTTAGGACCTAGATCCCCCTACAATGAGCAGTTCTTC. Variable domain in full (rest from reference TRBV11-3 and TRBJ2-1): EAGVVQSPRYKIIEKKQPVAFWCNPISGHNTLYWYLQNLGQGPELLIRYENEEAVDDSQLPKDRFSAERLKGVDSTLKIQPAELGDSAVYLCASSLGPRSPYNEQFFGPGTRLTVL.

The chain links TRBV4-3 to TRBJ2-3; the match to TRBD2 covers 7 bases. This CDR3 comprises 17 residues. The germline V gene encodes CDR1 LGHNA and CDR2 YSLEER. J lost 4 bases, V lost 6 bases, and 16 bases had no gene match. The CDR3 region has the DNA TGCGCCAGCAGGTTGGCTAGTGGGAGGGTCGGGCCAGATACGCAGTATTTT. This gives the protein CASRLASGRVGPDTQYF.

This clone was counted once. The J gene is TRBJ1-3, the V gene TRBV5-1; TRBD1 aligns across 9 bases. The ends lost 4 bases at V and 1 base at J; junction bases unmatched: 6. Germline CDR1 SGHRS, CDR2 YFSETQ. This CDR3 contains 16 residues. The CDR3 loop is CASSPRTGASGNTIYF. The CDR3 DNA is TGCGCCAGCAGCCCGCGGACAGGGGCGTCTGGAAACACCATATATTTT.

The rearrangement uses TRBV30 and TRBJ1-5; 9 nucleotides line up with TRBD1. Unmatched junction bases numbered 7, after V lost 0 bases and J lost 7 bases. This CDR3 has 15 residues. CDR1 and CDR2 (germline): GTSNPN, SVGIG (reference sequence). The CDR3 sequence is CAWSVNRGRGQPQHF. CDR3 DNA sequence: TGTGCCTGGAGTGTTAACAGGGGGCGAGGGCAGCCCCAGCATTTT.

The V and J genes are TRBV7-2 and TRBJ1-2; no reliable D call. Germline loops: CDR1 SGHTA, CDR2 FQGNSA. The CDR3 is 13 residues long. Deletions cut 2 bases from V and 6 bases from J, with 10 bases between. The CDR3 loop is CASSLITHDGYTF. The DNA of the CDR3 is TGTGCCAGCAGCTTAATAACTCACGATGGCTACACCTTC.

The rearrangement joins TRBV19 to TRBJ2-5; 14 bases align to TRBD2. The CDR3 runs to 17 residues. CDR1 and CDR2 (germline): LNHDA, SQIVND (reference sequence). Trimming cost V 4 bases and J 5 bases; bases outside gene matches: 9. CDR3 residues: CASSKTGTSGSAETQYF. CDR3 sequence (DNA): TGTGCCAGTAGTAAAACCGGGACTAGCGGGAGTGCTGAGACCCAGTACTTC.

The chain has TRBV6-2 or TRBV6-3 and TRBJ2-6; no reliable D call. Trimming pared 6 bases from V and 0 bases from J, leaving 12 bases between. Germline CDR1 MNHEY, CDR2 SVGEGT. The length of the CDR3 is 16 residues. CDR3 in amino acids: CASSLRSGSGANVLTF. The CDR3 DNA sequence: TGTGCCAGCAGCCTTAGATCAGGCTCTGGGGCCAACGTCCTGACTTTC.

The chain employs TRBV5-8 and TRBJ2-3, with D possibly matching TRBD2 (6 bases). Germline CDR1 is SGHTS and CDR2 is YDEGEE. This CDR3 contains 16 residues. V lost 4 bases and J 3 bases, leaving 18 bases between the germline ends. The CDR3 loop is CASSTEGSGVTDTQYF. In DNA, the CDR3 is TGTGCCAGCAGCACGGAGGGGAGTGGGGTGACAGATACGCAGTATTTT.

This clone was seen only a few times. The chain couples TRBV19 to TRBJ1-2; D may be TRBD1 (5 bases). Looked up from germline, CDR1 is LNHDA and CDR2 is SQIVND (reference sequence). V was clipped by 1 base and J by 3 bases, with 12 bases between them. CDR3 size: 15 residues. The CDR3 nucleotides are TGTGCCAGTAGTATAGTTATGGGGCGCGACTATGGCTACACCTTC. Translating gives CASSIVMGRDYGYTF.